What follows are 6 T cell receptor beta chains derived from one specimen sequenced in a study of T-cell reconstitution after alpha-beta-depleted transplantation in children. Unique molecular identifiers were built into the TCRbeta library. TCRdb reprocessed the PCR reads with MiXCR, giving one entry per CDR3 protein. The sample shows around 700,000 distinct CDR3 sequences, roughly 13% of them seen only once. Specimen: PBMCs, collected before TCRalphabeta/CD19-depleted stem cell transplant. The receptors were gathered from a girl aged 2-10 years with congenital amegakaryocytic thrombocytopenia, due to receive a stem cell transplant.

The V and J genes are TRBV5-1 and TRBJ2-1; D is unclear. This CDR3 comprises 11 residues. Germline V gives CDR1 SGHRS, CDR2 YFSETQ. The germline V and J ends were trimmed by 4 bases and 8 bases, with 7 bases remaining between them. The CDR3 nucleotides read TGCGCCAGCAGCGTCGTCCATGAGCAGTTCTTC. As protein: CASSVVHEQFF.

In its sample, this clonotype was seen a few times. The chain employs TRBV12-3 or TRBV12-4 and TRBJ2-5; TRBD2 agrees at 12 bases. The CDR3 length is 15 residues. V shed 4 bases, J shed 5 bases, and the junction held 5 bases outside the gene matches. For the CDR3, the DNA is TGTGCCAGCAGTTCTAGCGGGAGGGCCGGTGAGACCCAGTACTTC. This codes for CASSSSGRAGETQYF.

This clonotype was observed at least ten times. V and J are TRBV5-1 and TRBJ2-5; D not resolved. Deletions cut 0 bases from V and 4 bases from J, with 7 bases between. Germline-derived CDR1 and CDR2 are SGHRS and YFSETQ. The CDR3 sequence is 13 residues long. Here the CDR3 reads CASSLAALETQYF. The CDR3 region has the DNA TGCGCCAGCAGCTTGGCAGCTTTAGAGACCCAGTACTTC.

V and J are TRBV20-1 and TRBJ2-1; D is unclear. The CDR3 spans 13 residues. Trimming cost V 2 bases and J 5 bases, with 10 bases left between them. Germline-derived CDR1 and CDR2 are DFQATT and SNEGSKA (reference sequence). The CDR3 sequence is CSARPGPNNEQFF. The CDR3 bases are TGCAGTGCTAGACCCGGGCCGAACAATGAGCAGTTCTTC.

CDR3 sequence: CASSHTSTGRQPQHF. The CDR3 region has the DNA TGTGCCAGCAGCCACACGTCAACAGGGAGGCAGCCCCAGCATTTT. The chain carries TRBV6-2 or TRBV6-3 and TRBJ1-5, with D tentatively TRBD1 (6 bases). The germline CDR1 and CDR2 sequences are MNHEY and SVGEGT. There are 15 residues in the CDR3. Trimming shortened V by 6 bases and J by 7 bases, and 19 bases separated the two germline ends.

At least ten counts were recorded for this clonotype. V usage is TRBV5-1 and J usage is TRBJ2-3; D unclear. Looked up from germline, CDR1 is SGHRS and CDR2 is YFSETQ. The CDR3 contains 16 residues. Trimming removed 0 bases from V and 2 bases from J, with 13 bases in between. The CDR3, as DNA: TGCGCCAGCAGCTTGGCGACCTTAAGGGACACAGATACGCAGTATTTT. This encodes CASSLATLRDTDTQYF.